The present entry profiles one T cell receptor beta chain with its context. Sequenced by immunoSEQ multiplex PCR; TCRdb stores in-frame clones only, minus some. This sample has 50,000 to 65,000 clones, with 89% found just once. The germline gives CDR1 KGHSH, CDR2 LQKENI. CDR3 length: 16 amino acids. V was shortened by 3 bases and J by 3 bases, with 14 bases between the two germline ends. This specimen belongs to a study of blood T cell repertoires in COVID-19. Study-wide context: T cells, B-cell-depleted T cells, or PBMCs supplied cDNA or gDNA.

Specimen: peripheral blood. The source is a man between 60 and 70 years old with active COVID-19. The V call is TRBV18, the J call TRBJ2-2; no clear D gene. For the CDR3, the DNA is TGTGCCAGCTCACCGGTCCAAATTCGGGACACCGGGGAGCTGTTTTTT. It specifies CASSPVQIRDTGELFF.